This T cell receptor beta chain was identified in a study of cytomegalovirus exposure and HLA in healthy donors. For the study at large: When 398 donors were genotyped, roughly 80% of them were found to fall in the Caucasian-associated ancestry cluster. Regarding the study as a whole: Investigators reported 150 to 200 TCR beta chains as tied to cytomegalovirus.

In germline, CDR1 is SEHNR, CDR2 FQNEAQ (reference sequence). V gave up 3 bases and J gave up 0 bases; unmatched junction bases: 2. The CDR3 is made up of 16 amino acids. To note about this clone: Antigen specificity is unknown.

PCR was performed using 60 Vbeta and 13 Jbeta primers. TCRdb keeps only in-frame clones here, not all; method: immunoSEQ multiplex PCR. Of 100,000 to 150,000 clones listed, 72% are singletons. Sampled while nominally healthy, donors likely had unrecorded immune exposures. This TCR came from a man between 50 and 59 years old in good health and CMV-seropositive. Material: PBMCs. The chain recombines TRBV7-9 with TRBJ2-7; 13 nucleotides agree with TRBD2. The CDR3 DNA follows: TGTGCCAGCAGCTTCCGGACTAGCGGGAGCTCCTACGAGCAGTACTTC. Protein: CASSFRTSGSSYEQYF.